These T cell receptor beta chains were read from a single sample in a study of cytomegalovirus exposure and HLA in healthy donors. Sequenced by immunoSEQ multiplex PCR; TCRdb stores in-frame clones only, minus some. Of some 140,000 clones in the sample, about three quarters were seen once. Source material: PBMCs. The source of these receptors is a woman between 40 and 50 years old in good health and CMV-seronegative. Each CDR3 is given with its conserved first and last residue. D genes are given only for firm matches. Part of the rows lack a size; the others show once, few, many or a class for expanded clones.

D gene	clone size	V gene	J gene	CDR3 protein	CDR3 DNA
.	few	TRBV4-1	TRBJ1-1	CASSRGQNTEAFF	TGCGCCAGCAGCCGTGGACAGAACACTGAAGCTTTCTTT
.	.	TRBV19	TRBJ1-5	CASSLRRVAVNQPQHF	TGTGCCAGTAGTTTAAGACGGGTAGCCGTCAATCAGCCCCAGCATTTT
.	.	TRBV6-5	TRBJ1-1	CASSPSGGTGTEAFF	TGTGCCAGCAGTCCTAGTGGGGGGACGGGCACTGAAGCTTTCTTT
TRBD2	few	TRBV2	TRBJ2-3	CASSLAGGSDTQYF	TGTGCCAGCAGCCTAGCGGGGGGATCAGATACGCAGTATTTT
.	.	TRBV27	TRBJ2-5	CASSLSGWIGETQYF	TGTGCCAGCAGTTTATCAGGTTGGATCGGGGAGACCCAGTACTTC
.	.	TRBV14	TRBJ2-5	CASSRMTRETQYF	TGTGCCAGCAGCCGGATGACACGGGAGACCCAGTACTTC
.	.	TRBV2	TRBJ1-2	CASSALGGVGGYTF	TGTGCCAGCAGTGCCTTAGGAGGGGTGGGCGGCTACACCTTC
.	.	TRBV4-2	TRBJ1-1	CASSQVLGGGTEAFF	TGTGCCAGCAGCCAAGTTCTGGGGGGTGGCACTGAAGCTTTCTTT
.	.	TRBV14	TRBJ1-2	CASSRSGKYGYTF	TGTGCCAGCAGCCGATCAGGGAAGTATGGCTACACCTTC
TRBD1	.	TRBV12-5	TRBJ2-5	CASGLAGTEMYQETQYF	TGTGCTAGTGGTTTGGCCGGGACAGAGATGTACCAAGAGACCCAGTACTTC
.	.	TRBV4-2	TRBJ2-5	CASSQAPVAQETQYF	TGTGCCAGCAGCCAAGCCCCGGTAGCCCAAGAGACCCAGTACTTC
TRBD1	.	TRBV27	TRBJ1-1	CASSLSFGTVNTEAFF	TGTGCCAGCAGTTTATCGTTCGGGACAGTGAACACTGAAGCTTTCTTT
.	.	TRBV28	TRBJ1-3	CASSLGGNGNTIYF	TGTGCCAGCAGTTTGGGGGGGAATGGAAACACCATATATTTT
TRBD1	.	TRBV18	TRBJ1-1	CASSQGQGVYTEAFF	TGTGCCAGCTCACAGGGACAGGGGGTGTACACTGAAGCTTTCTTT
TRBD1	.	TRBV28	TRBJ1-1	CASRGDRLSNTEAFF	TGTGCCAGCAGGGGGGACAGACTCTCGAACACTGAAGCTTTCTTT
TRBD1	.	TRBV7-2	TRBJ2-3	CASSQLGGTGTDTQYF	TGTGCCAGCAGCCAATTGGGTGGGACAGGGACAGATACGCAGTATTTT
.	.	TRBV9	TRBJ2-2	CASSVAGNQNTGELFF	TGTGCCAGCAGCGTGGCAGGGAATCAGAACACCGGGGAGCTGTTTTTT
TRBD2	.	TRBV5-1	TRBJ2-3	CASSFSGGGMGSNTQYF	TGCGCCAGCAGCTTTAGCGGGGGGGGCATGGGTTCGAATACGCAGTATTTT
.	.	TRBV7-9	TRBJ1-1	CASGRGFSTEAFF	TGTGCCAGCGGGAGGGGCTTTAGCACTGAAGCTTTCTTT
TRBD2	.	TRBV5-1	TRBJ2-1	CASSLSAGVSNEQFF	TGCGCCAGCAGCTTGTCAGCGGGGGTATCCAATGAGCAGTTCTTC
TRBD1	.	TRBV29-1	TRBJ2-5	CSVVPASDRERETQYF	TGCAGCGTTGTCCCAGCATCAGACAGGGAACGAGAGACCCAGTACTTC
.	.	TRBV19	TRBJ1-2	CASSPYRESYGYTF	TGTGCCAGTAGTCCGTACAGGGAAAGTTATGGCTACACCTTC
TRBD1	.	TRBV19	TRBJ2-3	CASSRRDRGTDTQYF	TGTGCCAGTAGTAGACGGGACAGGGGGACAGATACGCAGTATTTT
TRBD1	.	TRBV4-1	TRBJ2-7	CASSQTGTGTYEQYF	TGCGCCAGCAGCCAAACCGGGACAGGAACCTACGAGCAGTACTTC
.	.	TRBV7-9	TRBJ2-1	CASRSGTRARIPYNEQFF	TGTGCCAGCAGGTCCGGGACAAGGGCCCGGATCCCCTACAATGAGCAGTTCTTC
.	few	TRBV9	TRBJ2-6	CASSVGWGTGANVLTF	TGTGCCAGCAGCGTTGGCTGGGGCACTGGGGCCAACGTCCTGACTTTC
TRBD1	.	TRBV9	TRBJ2-1	CASSVGGTGSYNEQFF	TGTGCCAGCAGCGTAGGTGGGACAGGAAGTTACAATGAGCAGTTCTTC
TRBD2	.	TRBV9	TRBJ2-5	CASSPWGGRIETQYF	TGTGCCAGCAGCCCGTGGGGGGGGAGAATAGAGACCCAGTACTTC
.	.	TRBV7-9	TRBJ2-3	CASSSERLPTDTQYF	TGTGCCAGCAGCTCAGAGCGGCTACCCACAGATACGCAGTATTTT
TRBD1	.	TRBV6-1	TRBJ2-2	CASSDGTAVTGELFF	TGTGCCAGCAGTGATGGGACAGCGGTAACCGGGGAGCTGTTTTTT
.	.	TRBV7-3	TRBJ1-1	CASSLTGGGGAEAFF	TGTGCCAGCAGCTTAACGGGAGGTGGGGGTGCGGAAGCTTTCTTT
.	.	TRBV5-5	TRBJ1-6	CASSTRTFGYSPLHF	TGTGCCAGCAGCACCCGGACATTCGGATATTCACCCCTCCACTTT
.	many	TRBV28	TRBJ2-1	CASIRGFEQFF	TGTGCCAGCATACGGGGGTTTGAGCAGTTCTTC
.	.	TRBV5-1	TRBJ2-2	CASSLGTLNTGELFF	TGCGCCAGCAGCTTGGGAACATTGAACACCGGGGAGCTGTTTTTT
TRBD2	once	TRBV28	TRBJ2-3	CASSLRGLAGGVDTQYF	TGTGCCAGCAGTTTAAGAGGCCTAGCGGGGGGCGTCGATACGCAGTATTTT
.	.	TRBV6-5	TRBJ2-7	CASRETAGYEQYF	TGTGCCAGCAGGGAGACAGCGGGTTACGAGCAGTACTTC
TRBD1	once	TRBV5-6	TRBJ1-5	CASSVGQGRNQPQHF	TGTGCCAGCAGCGTCGGACAGGGGCGCAATCAGCCCCAGCATTTT
TRBD1	few	TRBV2	TRBJ2-7	CASSADRGLSEQYF	TGTGCCAGCAGTGCGGACAGGGGGTTGAGCGAGCAGTACTTC
TRBD1	.	TRBV9	TRBJ1-2	CASSPQGTGTNHGYTF	TGTGCCAGCAGCCCCCAAGGGACAGGAACTAACCATGGCTACACCTTC
.	few	TRBV2	TRBJ1-2	CASTPLGANYGYTF	TGTGCCAGCACCCCCCTCGGGGCTAACTATGGCTACACCTTC
.	.	TRBV9	TRBJ1-1	CASSVTGNTEAFF	TGTGCCAGCAGCGTTACAGGAAACACTGAAGCTTTCTTT
.	.	TRBV19	TRBJ2-5	CASSSQGWETQYF	TGTGCCAGTAGTAGTCAGGGCTGGGAGACCCAGTACTTC
TRBD1	.	TRBV7-2	TRBJ1-4	CASSPRTGGVEKLFF	TGTGCCAGCAGCCCACGGACAGGGGGCGTTGAAAAACTGTTTTTT
.	.	TRBV27	TRBJ2-5	CASSPRVGETQYF	TGTGCCAGCAGTCCGCGGGTGGGGGAGACCCAGTACTTC
.	.	TRBV5-6	TRBJ1-1	CASSYTANTEAFF	TGTGCCAGCAGCTATACAGCAAACACTGAAGCTTTCTTT
.	.	TRBV4-1	TRBJ1-5	CASSLAGANNQPQHF	TGCGCCAGCAGCCTCGCGGGGGCAAACAATCAGCCCCAGCATTTT
.	.	TRBV12-5	TRBJ1-2	CASGMRDGYTF	TGTGCTAGTGGTATGAGGGATGGCTACACCTTC
.	few	TRBV2	TRBJ1-1	CASSAQQGNTEAFF	TGTGCCAGCAGTGCCCAACAGGGGAACACTGAAGCTTTCTTT